This passage covers 13 T cell receptor beta chains from one sample sequenced in a study of T-cell memory formation after mild COVID-19. A single record per CDR3 protein comes from TCRdb applying MiXCR to the 5' RACE reads. The sample lists 340,000 or so distinct CDR3 sequences, 10% to 15% occurring once. The specimen was PBMCs or a T cell subset sorted from them (not recorded which). These TCRs come from a man between 18 and 29 years old who had mild COVID-19 (a few samples of this study predate the infection). Cell type and time point are not known.

This clonotype has just a few counts. V usage is TRBV14 and J usage is TRBJ2-1, with D perhaps TRBD1 (5 bases). V was pared by 1 base and J by 3 bases, with 13 bases between. The CDR3 sequence is 16 residues long. Per germline, CDR1 SGHDN and CDR2 FVKESK. This chain's CDR3 is CASSQVEGAFYNEQFF. The CDR3 DNA reads TGTGCCAGCAGCCAAGTGGAAGGGGCTTTCTACAATGAGCAGTTCTTC.

This chain links TRBV7-2 with TRBJ1-1, with D unclear. This CDR3 region has 14 residues. From germline, CDR1 is SGHTA and CDR2 FQGNSA. Trimming shortened V by 2 bases and J by 3 bases, and 10 bases separated the two germline ends. The CDR3 region has the DNA TGTGCCAGCAGCTTATACGGCGCCGACACTGAAGCTTTCTTT. Its protein is CASSLYGADTEAFF.

This clonotype was detected only a few times. The chain links TRBV4-3 to TRBJ2-7; 15 bases align to TRBD2. The CDR3 sequence is 17 residues long. Per germline, CDR1 LGHNA and CDR2 YSLEER. V shed 1 base and J 6 bases; nucleotides not matched to a gene: 7. The CDR3 DNA sequence: TGCGCCAGCAGCCAAGGGGGACTAGCGGGGGGTATGGCCGAGCAGTACTTC. Its translation: CASSQGGLAGGMAEQYF.

There are a few counts of this clonotype. The rearrangement links TRBV20-1 to TRBJ2-2; D is ambiguous. The CDR3 contains 14 residues. Germline CDR1 reads DFQATT; CDR2 reads SNEGSKA (reference sequence). Trimming cost V 0 bases and J 5 bases, with 10 bases left between them. The CDR3, as DNA: TGCAGTGCTAGAGATGCCAGAAGGACCGGGGAGCTGTTTTTT. Translating it yields CSARDARRTGELFF.

The chain uses TRBV20-1 and TRBJ2-1; D is possibly TRBD1 or TRBD2 (5 bases each). CDR3 size: 13 residues. CDR1 and CDR2 from the germline V gene are DFQATT and SNEGSKA (reference sequence). V lost 3 bases and J 5 bases, leaving 11 bases between the germline ends. CDR3 in amino acids: CSASRDVDNEQFF. DNA of the CDR3: TGCAGTGCTAGTCGGGACGTAGACAATGAGCAGTTCTTC.

At least ten counts were recorded for this clonotype. This chain links TRBV4-3 with TRBJ2-1; 8 bases fit TRBD2. The length of the CDR3 is 14 residues. V lost 4 bases to trimming and J lost 6 bases; unmatched junction nucleotides: 5. The germline CDR1 and CDR2 sequences are LGHNA and YSLEER. The CDR3 DNA reads as TGCGCCAGCAGCCGCGGCGGGGGGCTCAATGAGCAGTTCTTC. This gives the protein CASSRGGGLNEQFF.

The V gene is TRBV5-1, the J gene TRBJ2-2; D is undetermined. The CDR3 extends over 11 amino acids. Germline V gives CDR1 SGHRS, CDR2 YFSETQ. V dropped 4 bases and J dropped 8 bases, with 6 bases sitting between them. The CDR3 reads CASSRQGELFF. The CDR3 DNA follows: TGCGCCAGCAGCCGTCAGGGGGAGCTGTTTTTT.

This clonotype appeared many times. V usage is TRBV7-8 and J usage is TRBJ2-1, with 8 bases fitting TRBD2. The CDR3 spans 15 residues. Germline V lookup: CDR1 SGHVS, CDR2 FQNEAQ. V lost 2 bases, J lost 4 bases, and 4 bases stayed unmatched. The CDR3 DNA reads TGTGCCAGCAGCTTAACTAGCGGACGGTACAATGAGCAGTTCTTC. Protein sequence: CASSLTSGRYNEQFF.

The CDR3 reads CSVERGRETQYF. CDR3 nucleotide sequence: TGCAGCGTTGAACGGGGGAGAGAGACCCAGTACTTC. The genes are TRBV29-1 and TRBJ2-5; perhaps TRBD2 as D (6 bases). Trimming took 2 bases from V and 4 from J, leaving 8 bases between them. The CDR3 spans 12 residues. Germline assignment: CDR1 SQVTM and CDR2 ANQGSEA. Variable domain in full (rest from reference TRBV29-1 and TRBJ2-5): SAVISQKPSRDICQRGTSLTIQCQVDSQVTMMFWYRQQPGQSLTLIATANQGSEATYESGFVIDKFPISRPNLTFSTLTVSNMSPEDSSIYLCSVERGRETQYFGPGTRLLVL.

This clonotype was observed a few times. This chain connects TRBV9 to TRBJ1-5, with no clear D. V lost 0 bases, J lost 3 bases, and 4 bases lay in between. CDR1 is SGDLS and CDR2 is YYNGEE in the germline V gene. This CDR3 has 13 amino acids. The CDR3 DNA reads as TGTGCCAGCAGCGTAGGTCACAATCAGCCCCAGCATTTT. This gives the protein CASSVGHNQPQHF.

This chain joins TRBV7-9 and TRBJ2-7; unclear D gene. V gave up 7 bases and J gave up 3 bases, with 16 bases separating them. The germline CDR1 and CDR2 sequences are SEHNR and FQNEAQ (reference sequence). This CDR3 contains 14 residues. The CDR3 coding sequence is TGTGCCAGCAACCCTTTGGCGAGTTACTACGAGCAGTACTTC. Amino acids: CASNPLASYYEQYF.

This chain links TRBV7-3 with TRBJ2-3, with 10 bases aligning to TRBD2. Germline CDR1 is SGHTA and CDR2 is FQGTGA. This CDR3 has 15 amino acids. J was trimmed by 2 bases and V by 5 bases; bases with no gene match: 4. The CDR3 is CASSRSGGFTDTQYF. Here the CDR3 DNA reads TGTGCCAGCAGCCGTAGCGGGGGGTTCACAGATACGCAGTATTTT.

The chain has TRBV12-3 or TRBV12-4 and TRBJ1-1; 8 bases map to TRBD1. The V segment lost 5 bases and the J segment 7 bases; nucleotides outside the gene matches: 0. CDR3 length equals 11 residues. Here the CDR3 reads CASSDRGEAFF. Here the CDR3 DNA reads TGTGCCAGCAGTGACAGGGGTGAAGCTTTCTTT.